This T cell receptor beta chain appears in the sequencing data of a study of PD-1 blockade in classical Hodgkin lymphoma. In every patient, relapse followed autologous stem cell transplantation, while exposure to brentuximab vedotin differed. The method was immunoSEQ multiplex PCR; TCRdb's version includes in-frame clones alone and lacks a portion of them. The sample lists around 45,000 clones; roughly three quarters were seen once. Trimming pared 7 bases from V and 4 bases from J, leaving 21 bases between. Germline loops: CDR1 SGHTS, CDR2 YDEGEE. This CDR3 comprises 16 residues. The rearrangement joins TRBV5-8 to TRBJ1-5; TRBD1 might be the D (5 bases). The origin of this receptor is a human donor with classical Hodgkin lymphoma. This material consisted of peripheral blood mononuclear cells (PBMCs), taken before the second cycle of nivolumab. For the CDR3, the DNA is TGTGCCAGCTCCTTGATCGGGACGGATCCTAATCAGCCCCAGCATTTT. This sequence encodes CASSLIGTDPNQPQHF.